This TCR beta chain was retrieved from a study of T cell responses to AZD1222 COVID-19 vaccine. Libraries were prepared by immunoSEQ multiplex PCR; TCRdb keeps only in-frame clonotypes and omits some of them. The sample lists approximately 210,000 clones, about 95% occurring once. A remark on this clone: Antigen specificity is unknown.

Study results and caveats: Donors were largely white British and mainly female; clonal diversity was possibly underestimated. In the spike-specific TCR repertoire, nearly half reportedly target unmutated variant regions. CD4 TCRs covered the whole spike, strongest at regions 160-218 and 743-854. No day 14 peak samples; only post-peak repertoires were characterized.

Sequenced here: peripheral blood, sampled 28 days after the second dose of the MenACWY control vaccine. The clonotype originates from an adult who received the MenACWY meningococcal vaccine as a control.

The CDR3 region has the DNA TGTGCCTGGAGTGTGAGAGGGACGAATCAGCCCCAGCATTTT. Translating it yields CAWSVRGTNQPQHF. V and J are TRBV30 and TRBJ1-5; a weak D match, TRBD1 (5 bases). V shed 0 bases and J shed 4 bases, with 10 bases lying between them. CDR3 size: 14 residues. Per the germline V gene, CDR1 is GTSNPN and CDR2 is SVGIG (reference sequence).